This T cell receptor beta chain was sequenced during a study of T cells in Graves' hyperthyroidism and ophthalmopathy. The wider study: It was at initial diagnosis, before any treatment, that peripheral blood was collected. General study findings and limits: The model identified upcoming ophthalmopathy a median about 7.1 months ahead of onset.

What was amplified from RNA transcripts were TCR beta CDR3 regions. Initially, a first-round RT-PCR of the TCR CDR3 employed the HTBI primer set. MiXCR, run by TCRdb on the multiplex PCR reads, gives a single entry per CDR3 protein. The sample has tens of thousands of distinct CDR3 sequences; approximately 50% are singletons. In the case of this clonotype: Antigen: not known.

Exclusion of patients followed from uncontrolled infection, other autoimmune disease, pregnancy or lactation. About 10 ml of fresh peripheral blood supplied the PBMCs. Between the trimmed V and J ends, which lost 1 base and 9 bases, there was a span of 6 bases. Germline CDR1 reads SGHTA; CDR2 reads FQGNSA. The CDR3 is 11 amino acids. The sequence was collected from a woman aged 60-75 years with Graves' ophthalmopathy. This chain joins TRBV7-2 and TRBJ2-5; tentatively, D is TRBD2 (5 bases). The sample was blood. DNA for the CDR3: TGTGCCAGCAGCTTAGTCGGGGCCCAGTACTTC. This sequence encodes CASSLVGAQYF.